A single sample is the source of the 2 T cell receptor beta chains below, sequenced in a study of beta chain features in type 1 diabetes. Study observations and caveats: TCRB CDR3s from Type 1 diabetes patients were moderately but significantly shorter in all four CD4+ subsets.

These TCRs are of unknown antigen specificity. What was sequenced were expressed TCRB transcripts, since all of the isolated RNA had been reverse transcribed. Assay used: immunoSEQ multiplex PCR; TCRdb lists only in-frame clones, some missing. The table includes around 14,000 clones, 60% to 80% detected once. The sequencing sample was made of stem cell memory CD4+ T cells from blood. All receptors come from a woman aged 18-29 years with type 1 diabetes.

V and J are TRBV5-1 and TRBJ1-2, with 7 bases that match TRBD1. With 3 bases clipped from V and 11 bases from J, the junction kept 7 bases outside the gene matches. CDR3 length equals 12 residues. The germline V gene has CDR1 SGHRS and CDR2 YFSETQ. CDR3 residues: CASSSHRGGYTF. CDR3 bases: TGCGCCAGCAGCTCACACAGGGGAGGTTACACCTTC.

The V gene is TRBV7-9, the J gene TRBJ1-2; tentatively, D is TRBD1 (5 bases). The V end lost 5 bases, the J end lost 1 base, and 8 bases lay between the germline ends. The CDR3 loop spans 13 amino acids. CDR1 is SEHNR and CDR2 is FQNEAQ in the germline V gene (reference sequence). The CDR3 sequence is CASSPDSNYGYTF. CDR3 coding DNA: TGTGCCAGCAGCCCAGACAGTAACTATGGCTACACCTTC.